The rows below give T cell receptor beta chains drawn from one sample of a study of breast tumors, draining lymph nodes, adjacent tissues. TCRdb independently ran MiXCR on the multiplex PCR reads; one entry per CDR3 protein. The table records 65,000 to 80,000 distinct CDR3 sequences, approximately 19% of them present only once. The material sequenced was axillary lymph node tissue. The receptors derive from a female donor with breast cancer. Some clones in this sample may be carry-over from other donors' samples. Each CDR3 is given without its conserved first and last residue. Fields, in order: CDR3 protein, CDR3 length, clone size, V gene, J gene. A row's size may be missing; if present it is once, few, many or a size class.

CDR3 protein: ASSRRLAGGTDTQY
CDR3 length: 14
clone size: many
V gene: TRBV7-2
J gene: TRBJ2-3

CDR3 protein: AGSSGSGNTIY
CDR3 length: 11
clone size: many
V gene: TRBV7-3
J gene: TRBJ1-3

CDR3 protein: ASSPTGVRFYEQY
CDR3 length: 13
clone size: NA
V gene: TRBV28
J gene: TRBJ2-7

CDR3 protein: ASSLDRTLGNEQF
CDR3 length: 13
clone size: NA
V gene: TRBV27
J gene: TRBJ2-1

CDR3 protein: ASSEATWGRGYT
CDR3 length: 12
clone size: many
V gene: TRBV2
J gene: TRBJ1-2

CDR3 protein: ASSRGTVNEKLF
CDR3 length: 12
clone size: many
V gene: TRBV6-5
J gene: TRBJ1-4

CDR3 protein: ASRNQGLNTEAF
CDR3 length: 12
clone size: NA
V gene: TRBV25-1
J gene: TRBJ1-1

CDR3 protein: SALTSGTTDTQY
CDR3 length: 12
clone size: many
V gene: TRBV20-1
J gene: TRBJ2-3

CDR3 protein: ATPGWREGPDTQY
CDR3 length: 13
clone size: few
V gene: TRBV27
J gene: TRBJ2-3

CDR3 protein: ATSRGAPNYGYT
CDR3 length: 12
clone size: many
V gene: TRBV15
J gene: TRBJ1-2

CDR3 protein: ASAPGGHTDTQY
CDR3 length: 12
clone size: NA
V gene: TRBV27
J gene: TRBJ2-3

CDR3 protein: ASSRDRHYEQY
CDR3 length: 11
clone size: many
V gene: TRBV5-1
J gene: TRBJ2-7

CDR3 protein: ASSPVRLAGQGSDTGELF
CDR3 length: 18
clone size: many
V gene: TRBV11-1
J gene: TRBJ2-2

CDR3 protein: SARLGYT
CDR3 length: 7
clone size: many
V gene: TRBV20-1
J gene: TRBJ1-2

CDR3 protein: ASSLRQTPNYGYT
CDR3 length: 13
clone size: many
V gene: TRBV9
J gene: TRBJ1-2

CDR3 protein: ASSFSRGQETQY
CDR3 length: 12
clone size: many
V gene: TRBV5-6
J gene: TRBJ2-5

CDR3 protein: ASKGLSGTDTQY
CDR3 length: 12
clone size: many
V gene: TRBV7-8
J gene: TRBJ2-3

CDR3 protein: ASTSGAGGGYGYT
CDR3 length: 13
clone size: many
V gene: TRBV7-2
J gene: TRBJ1-2

CDR3 protein: ASSRTSGLQETQY
CDR3 length: 13
clone size: NA
V gene: TRBV7-6
J gene: TRBJ2-5

CDR3 protein: ASSQEQGSVATNEKLF
CDR3 length: 16
clone size: few
V gene: TRBV4-1
J gene: TRBJ1-4

CDR3 protein: ASSLGDWTGGKLINEQF
CDR3 length: 17
clone size: many
V gene: TRBV5-1
J gene: TRBJ2-1

CDR3 protein: ASSQDPGTLGGGAV
CDR3 length: 14
clone size: NA
V gene: TRBV4-1
J gene: TRBJ2-2

CDR3 protein: SVGRGGNSNQPQH
CDR3 length: 13
clone size: NA
V gene: TRBV20-1
J gene: TRBJ1-5

CDR3 protein: ASSFGQGASGYT
CDR3 length: 12
clone size: many
V gene: TRBV7-9
J gene: TRBJ1-2

CDR3 protein: ASSPQGGGLKETQY
CDR3 length: 14
clone size: NA
V gene: TRBV28
J gene: TRBJ2-5

CDR3 protein: ASSFGGFNEKLF
CDR3 length: 12
clone size: many
V gene: TRBV7-8
J gene: TRBJ1-4

CDR3 protein: AWSVGLAGNTIY
CDR3 length: 12
clone size: few
V gene: TRBV30
J gene: TRBJ1-3

CDR3 protein: ASSRREGPNEQF
CDR3 length: 12
clone size: few
V gene: TRBV18
J gene: TRBJ2-1

CDR3 protein: ASSLTSGRVDTQY
CDR3 length: 13
clone size: many
V gene: TRBV2
J gene: TRBJ2-3

CDR3 protein: ASSESATSLADSQY
CDR3 length: 14
clone size: NA
V gene: TRBV7-8
J gene: TRBJ2-3

CDR3 protein: ASSGGTTYYEQY
CDR3 length: 12
clone size: many
V gene: TRBV2
J gene: TRBJ2-7

CDR3 protein: ATSRDQQQETQY
CDR3 length: 12
clone size: many
V gene: TRBV15
J gene: TRBJ2-5

CDR3 protein: ASSEMAVSYEQY
CDR3 length: 12
clone size: many
V gene: TRBV2
J gene: TRBJ2-7

CDR3 protein: ASSSRGLPGDEQY
CDR3 length: 13
clone size: medium-sized
V gene: TRBV5-1
J gene: TRBJ2-7

CDR3 protein: ASSVGDYGYT
CDR3 length: 10
clone size: many
V gene: TRBV9
J gene: TRBJ1-2

CDR3 protein: ASRRGGGNTIY
CDR3 length: 11
clone size: many
V gene: TRBV6-2/TRBV6-3
J gene: TRBJ1-3

CDR3 protein: SATPERALGEQY
CDR3 length: 12
clone size: many
V gene: TRBV20-1
J gene: TRBJ2-7

CDR3 protein: ASSADPKYNEQF
CDR3 length: 12
clone size: many
V gene: TRBV5-1
J gene: TRBJ2-1

CDR3 protein: AWTSGTSGPYEQY
CDR3 length: 13
clone size: few
V gene: TRBV30
J gene: TRBJ2-7

CDR3 protein: ASSPGGNRNQPQH
CDR3 length: 13
clone size: many
V gene: TRBV4-1
J gene: TRBJ1-5

CDR3 protein: ASSQDATLTRTDTQY
CDR3 length: 15
clone size: many
V gene: TRBV4-3
J gene: TRBJ2-3

CDR3 protein: ASSLSGTSGWTNEQF
CDR3 length: 15
clone size: NA
V gene: TRBV3-1
J gene: TRBJ2-1

CDR3 protein: ASSLDRTSRNTIY
CDR3 length: 13
clone size: many
V gene: TRBV11-2
J gene: TRBJ1-3

CDR3 protein: ASSFTGAVYGYT
CDR3 length: 12
clone size: many
V gene: TRBV5-4
J gene: TRBJ1-2

CDR3 protein: SAPRGGQATIHSPLH
CDR3 length: 15
clone size: many
V gene: TRBV20-1
J gene: TRBJ1-6

CDR3 protein: ASSLIAGANNEQF
CDR3 length: 13
clone size: NA
V gene: TRBV28
J gene: TRBJ2-1

CDR3 protein: ASSSTPTGSATYEQY
CDR3 length: 15
clone size: many
V gene: TRBV7-9
J gene: TRBJ2-7

CDR3 protein: ASSTGTSGRRVGYEQY
CDR3 length: 16
clone size: many
V gene: TRBV7-2
J gene: TRBJ2-7